This T cell receptor (beta chain) was identified during a study of T cells after yellow fever vaccination (dated by TCRdb to about 2019). In the study overall: The SMART-Seq v4 Ultra Low Input RNA kit was used to prepare libraries from fractions with low cell numbers. Bulk TCR alpha and beta repertoires were sequenced longitudinally to track T-cell clones before and after primary and booster YFV17D yellow fever vaccination. Two healthy male donors made up the cohort, one aged 18 to 29 years and the other aged 30 to 40 years. Bulk PBMC replicates and cell subsets were isolated from blood drawn at multiple timepoints before and after both primary and secondary immunization. Summary of the overall study and its limitations: The secondary T-cell response was weaker than the primary response but faster, peaking on day 5 instead of day 15. Because abundant contaminating clonotypes from the bulk population could be contained in FACS-sorted repertoires, computational filtering was required. After the booster, most clones that had expanded after primary vaccination were detected again (almost 97% of CD4 and around nine tenths of CD8), suggesting broad maintenance of memory. The study included only a couple of donors, which limits how far the findings can be generalized. A small fraction of clonotypes showed up in both the CD4 and CD8 compartments, probably as a result of convergent recombination.

This clonotype has a count of ten or more. It lacks a known antigen. The sample holds no much larger clone one base away, and base qualities are not on file. Sequencer: Illumina NovaSeq 6000. TCR cDNA was synthesized by 5'RACE template switching, which introduced a universal primer site and unique molecular identifiers. Priming of cDNA synthesis was performed from both the TCR alpha and TCR beta constant segments. Libraries were amplified in two PCR steps, with sample barcodes and sequencing adapters added in the second step. Sequencing of libraries was performed on Illumina HiSeq 2500 (2x100 bp) or NovaSeq (2x150 bp). Regarding the original processing steps: MIGEC was used to demultiplex reads and collapse the reads into UMI consensus sequences, and MiXCR was used for V(D)J alignment. Using edgeR on replicate PBMC samples, clonotypes were called vaccine-responding if FDR was below 0.01 and the log2 fold change was above 5 up to day 15. Each bulk clonotype received a CD4 or CD8 identity based on whether the sequenced CD4 or CD8 repertoire contained that clonotype at higher abundance. Starting from the raw public reads, TCRdb applied fastp trimming at Q25, assembled clones with MiXCR and retained in-frame beta chains. CDR3 protein duplicates are merged, each entry listing the most common genes and DNA. What appears here as the V and J calls and clone size reflects TCRdb's work, not the paper's. A total of some 350,000 distinct CDR3 sequences appear in this sample, 4% of them only once. The top ten clones comprise approximately 24% of the sample.

The treatment or condition label here, explained by the study, means: live attenuated yellow fever vaccine strain. At each blood-draw timepoint, two biological replicates of bulk PBMCs were collected. A standard Ficoll-Paque protocol was used to isolate PBMCs from peripheral blood. TriZol was used to extract RNA from bulk PBMCs, CD4 and CD8 fractions, and dextramer-positive and dextramer-negative fractions. The TCR sequence derives from a man between 18 and 35 years old who received the YFV17D yellow fever vaccine. The sample in question was PBMCs, obtained 5 days after the yellow fever booster vaccination.

The bases are TGCGCCAGCAGCCCCCGGGACGGGGGGATAGATACGCAGTATTTT. Protein translation: CASSPRDGGIDTQYF. The sequence links TRBV5-1 to TRBJ2-3; TRBD2 lines up with 7 middle nucleotides. V lost 4 bases and J lost 5 bases, and the count of bases not matched to a germline gene is 10. Via the germline V gene, CDR1 is SGHRS and CDR2 YFSETQ. The CDR3 has 15 amino acids, counting the end cysteine and phenylalanine. The kept DNA is CDR3 alone, 45 bases in frame from the first base.